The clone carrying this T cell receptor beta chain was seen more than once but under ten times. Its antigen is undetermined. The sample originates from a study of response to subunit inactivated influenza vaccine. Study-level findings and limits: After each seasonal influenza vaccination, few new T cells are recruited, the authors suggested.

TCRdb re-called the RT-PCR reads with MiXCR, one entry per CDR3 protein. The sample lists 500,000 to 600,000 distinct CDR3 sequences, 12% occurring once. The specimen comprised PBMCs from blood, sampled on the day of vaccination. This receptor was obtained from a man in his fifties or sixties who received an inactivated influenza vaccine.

CDR3 sequence reads: CASSQDEDRDSPSEQYF. DNA of the CDR3: TGCGCCAGCAGCCAAGATGAGGACCGGGACTCCCCATCCGAGCAGTACTTC. The chain employs TRBV4-3 and TRBJ2-7; a possible D gene is TRBD2 (6 bases). The V gene's germline CDR1 is LGHNA and CDR2 YSLEER. The V and J ends lost 0 bases and 6 bases respectively, with 21 bases between them. The CDR3 sequence is 17 residues long.